This TCR beta chain was found in a study of tumor-infiltrating lymphocytes in primary liver carcinoma. Alongside blood RNA obtained from unsorted whole blood, germline DNA was also extracted. On this clonotype itself: Mismatch with germline at one junction end may stem from a read error.

The authors made TCR beta cDNA from around 500 ng total RNA with a constant-region primer. Slightly modified ARM-PCR served as the procedure for the TCR beta libraries. These libraries came from three rounds of nested multiplex PCR. MiXCR, applied by TCRdb to the multiplex PCR reads, yields one record per CDR3 protein. The table includes approximately 210,000 distinct CDR3 sequences, around 60% detected once. This receptor was taken from a woman aged 55-70 years with primary liver carcinoma and hepatitis B virus infection. The sequenced sample was peripheral blood.

The CDR3 region is CVSSLDLSGLAGEEIDTQYF. The CDR3 DNA sequence: TGCGTCAGCAGCTTAGATCTAAGTGGGTTAGCGGGAGAAGAGATAGATACGCAGTATTTT. The gene calls are TRBV11-2 and TRBJ2-3; 9 positions match TRBD2. Germline CDR1 reads SGHAT; CDR2 reads FQNNGV. The CDR3 is 20 amino acids.